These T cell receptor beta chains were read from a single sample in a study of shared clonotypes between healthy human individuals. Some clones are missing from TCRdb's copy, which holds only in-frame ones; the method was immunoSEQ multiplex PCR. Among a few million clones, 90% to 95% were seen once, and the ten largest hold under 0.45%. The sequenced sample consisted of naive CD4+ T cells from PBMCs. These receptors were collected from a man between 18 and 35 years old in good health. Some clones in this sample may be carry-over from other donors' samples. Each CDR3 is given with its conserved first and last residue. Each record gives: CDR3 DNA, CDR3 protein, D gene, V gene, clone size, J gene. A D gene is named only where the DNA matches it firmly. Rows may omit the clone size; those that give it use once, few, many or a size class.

cdr3_nt: TGTGCCAGCAGCCTAGAGCCTTCGAGGACTTATAGCAATCAGCCCCAGCATTTT; cdr3_aa: CASSLEPSRTYSNQPQHF; d_call: .; v_call: TRBV4-2; clone_size: .; j_call: TRBJ1-5
cdr3_nt: TGTGCCAGCAGCCAAGGTGCCACTAATGAAAAACTGTTTTTT; cdr3_aa: CASSQGATNEKLFF; d_call: .; v_call: TRBV14; clone_size: .; j_call: TRBJ1-4
cdr3_nt: TGCGCCAGCAGCCAAGATCGGCGGACTAGCGGGAGTCAAACAGATACGCAGTATTTT; cdr3_aa: CASSQDRRTSGSQTDTQYF; d_call: TRBD2; v_call: TRBV4-3; clone_size: once; j_call: TRBJ2-3
cdr3_nt: TGCGCCAGCAGCTTATTTTTCGCAGATACGCAGTATTTT; cdr3_aa: CASSLFFADTQYF; d_call: .; v_call: TRBV5-1; clone_size: once; j_call: TRBJ2-3
cdr3_nt: TGTGCCAGCAGTTTCCCGGACAGTATTAGCAATCAGCCCCAGCATTTT; cdr3_aa: CASSFPDSISNQPQHF; d_call: .; v_call: TRBV28; clone_size: .; j_call: TRBJ1-5
cdr3_nt: TGCAGCGTTCACAGGGGGCAAGAGACCCAGTACTTC; cdr3_aa: CSVHRGQETQYF; d_call: TRBD1; v_call: TRBV29-1; clone_size: .; j_call: TRBJ2-5
cdr3_nt: TGTGCCAGCACGGAGGGTAGTACCTACAATGAGCAGTTCTTC; cdr3_aa: CASTEGSTYNEQFF; d_call: .; v_call: TRBV2; clone_size: .; j_call: TRBJ2-1
cdr3_nt: TGTGCCAGCAGCCCCGGGGTCAGCACAGATACGCAGTATTTT; cdr3_aa: CASSPGVSTDTQYF; d_call: .; v_call: TRBV11-2; clone_size: .; j_call: TRBJ2-3
cdr3_nt: TGCGCCAGCAGCTTGGGGTTTGGGACTAGTTTACCCGAGCAGTACTTC; cdr3_aa: CASSLGFGTSLPEQYF; d_call: TRBD2; v_call: TRBV5-1; clone_size: .; j_call: TRBJ2-7
cdr3_nt: TGTGCCAGCAGCTTAGCCCACCAGGGTGAAAAACTGTTTTTT; cdr3_aa: CASSLAHQGEKLFF; d_call: .; v_call: TRBV7-8; clone_size: .; j_call: TRBJ1-4
cdr3_nt: TGTGCCAGCAGCGTAGGAGTGGCTCAGCCCCAGCATTTT; cdr3_aa: CASSVGVAQPQHF; d_call: .; v_call: TRBV9; clone_size: .; j_call: TRBJ1-5
cdr3_nt: TGTGCCAGCAGTGAATTTAAGTTAGCTACCGGTAGCAATCAGCCCCAGCATTTT; cdr3_aa: CASSEFKLATGSNQPQHF; d_call: .; v_call: TRBV6-1; clone_size: .; j_call: TRBJ1-5
cdr3_nt: TGTGCCACCAGCCCCCGGGACAGAGACACTGAAGCTTTCTTT; cdr3_aa: CATSPRDRDTEAFF; d_call: TRBD1; v_call: TRBV15; clone_size: .; j_call: TRBJ1-1
cdr3_nt: TGTGCCGGGACCGCCCCCGGGAAAGGCGGGGAGCTGTTTTTT; cdr3_aa: CAGTAPGKGGELFF; d_call: .; v_call: TRBV5-4; clone_size: .; j_call: TRBJ2-2
cdr3_nt: TGTGCCAGTAGTTCCCGGACAGGGGGGAATGAAAAACTGTTTTTT; cdr3_aa: CASSSRTGGNEKLFF; d_call: TRBD1; v_call: TRBV19; clone_size: .; j_call: TRBJ1-4
cdr3_nt: TGTGCCAGCAGCGGAGCCCCGGGGGGGGGTGAAAAACTGTTTTTT; cdr3_aa: CASSGAPGGGEKLFF; d_call: .; v_call: TRBV7-6; clone_size: .; j_call: TRBJ1-4
cdr3_nt: TGTGCCAGCAGCTTAGAGGACGGCGGGGAGCAGTACTTC; cdr3_aa: CASSLEDGGEQYF; d_call: .; v_call: TRBV7-9; clone_size: .; j_call: TRBJ2-7
cdr3_nt: TGTGCCAGCAACAGGGCATGGTACGGCTACACCTTC; cdr3_aa: CASNRAWYGYTF; d_call: .; v_call: TRBV6-1; clone_size: .; j_call: TRBJ1-2
cdr3_nt: TGTGCCAGCAGGGGGACTAGCGGGAGGCGGGAGACCCAGTACTTC; cdr3_aa: CASRGTSGRRETQYF; d_call: TRBD2; v_call: TRBV6-6; clone_size: .; j_call: TRBJ2-5
cdr3_nt: TGTGCCAGCAGTGAATCGGCTAGCGGGAGGGTCCGGGAGACCCAGTACTTC; cdr3_aa: CASSESASGRVRETQYF; d_call: TRBD2; v_call: TRBV25-1; clone_size: once; j_call: TRBJ2-5
cdr3_nt: TGTGCCAGCAGCCACCCGGGTTCGAACACCGGGGAGCTGTTTTTT; cdr3_aa: CASSHPGSNTGELFF; d_call: .; v_call: TRBV7-6; clone_size: .; j_call: TRBJ2-2
cdr3_nt: TGTGCCAGCAGCCCTGAGGCTAGCGGGATAGGAGATACGCAGTATTTT; cdr3_aa: CASSPEASGIGDTQYF; d_call: TRBD2; v_call: TRBV5-4; clone_size: .; j_call: TRBJ2-3
cdr3_nt: TGCGCCAGCAGCCAAGATGCGGGGACCTACGAGGGCACCGGGGAGCTGTTTTTT; cdr3_aa: CASSQDAGTYEGTGELFF; d_call: .; v_call: TRBV4-3; clone_size: .; j_call: TRBJ2-2
cdr3_nt: TGTGCCAGCAGCGAGACGGGACAGATAGTTTACAATGAGCAGTTCTTC; cdr3_aa: CASSETGQIVYNEQFF; d_call: TRBD1; v_call: TRBV9; clone_size: .; j_call: TRBJ2-1
cdr3_nt: TGTGCCAGCAGCCTACGGAGAGGAACACACGCCGGGGAGCTGTTTTTT; cdr3_aa: CASSLRRGTHAGELFF; d_call: .; v_call: TRBV7-2; clone_size: .; j_call: TRBJ2-2
cdr3_nt: TGTGCCTGGGGACCGGGACAGGGGACCCTCTTT; cdr3_aa: CAWGPGQGTLF; d_call: TRBD1; v_call: TRBV30; clone_size: .; j_call: TRBJ1-1
cdr3_nt: TGTGCCAGCAGCTTAGTTCGCGGGAGTACCCACAATGAGCAGTTCTTC; cdr3_aa: CASSLVRGSTHNEQFF; d_call: TRBD2; v_call: TRBV11-2; clone_size: .; j_call: TRBJ2-1
cdr3_nt: TGTGCCAGCAGTCCCAGGGCATATGGCTACACCTTC; cdr3_aa: CASSPRAYGYTF; d_call: .; v_call: TRBV6-6; clone_size: .; j_call: TRBJ1-2
cdr3_nt: TGTGCCAGCAGCTTAATTGGCAGGGGACTAGAGACCCAGTACTTC; cdr3_aa: CASSLIGRGLETQYF; d_call: .; v_call: TRBV7-8; clone_size: .; j_call: TRBJ2-5
cdr3_nt: TGCGCCAGCAGCTTGGAAGGGGGGGAAGATACGCAGTATTTT; cdr3_aa: CASSLEGGEDTQYF; d_call: .; v_call: TRBV5-1; clone_size: .; j_call: TRBJ2-3
cdr3_nt: TGTGCCAGCAGTTTAGTTTGGGGTCAGGCTATAGGGTTATATAGCAATCAGCCCCAGCATTTT; cdr3_aa: CASSLVWGQAIGLYSNQPQHF; d_call: .; v_call: TRBV28; clone_size: .; j_call: TRBJ1-5
cdr3_nt: TGTGCCAGCAGCTCCCCCACTAAAGCCAAAAACATTCAGTACTTC; cdr3_aa: CASSSPTKAKNIQYF; d_call: .; v_call: TRBV7-8; clone_size: .; j_call: TRBJ2-4
cdr3_nt: TGTGCCAGCGGGGCAGGGGGCAACACTGAAGCTTTCTTT; cdr3_aa: CASGAGGNTEAFF; d_call: TRBD1; v_call: TRBV2; clone_size: .; j_call: TRBJ1-1
cdr3_nt: TGTGCCAGCAGTGTGCGGGGCCAGAACACTGAAGCTTTCTTT; cdr3_aa: CASSVRGQNTEAFF; d_call: .; v_call: TRBV2; clone_size: .; j_call: TRBJ1-1
cdr3_nt: TGTGCCAGCAGCGAAAAGGGGGCGACTAATGAAAAACTGTTTTTT; cdr3_aa: CASSEKGATNEKLFF; d_call: TRBD1; v_call: TRBV28; clone_size: once; j_call: TRBJ1-4
cdr3_nt: TGTGCCAGCAGTTTATGGGGGGGAAGGGACAGACTGAACACTGAAGCTTTCTTT; cdr3_aa: CASSLWGGRDRLNTEAFF; d_call: TRBD1; v_call: TRBV27; clone_size: .; j_call: TRBJ1-1
cdr3_nt: TGTGCCAGCAGCATTGTCAGGGGGCCGGGTACTGAAGCTTTCTTT; cdr3_aa: CASSIVRGPGTEAFF; d_call: TRBD1; v_call: TRBV7-9; clone_size: .; j_call: TRBJ1-1
cdr3_nt: TGTGCCAGCAGTCCTTCCCTTCCCCTCTTGTACACCTTC; cdr3_aa: CASSPSLPLLYTF; d_call: .; v_call: TRBV27; clone_size: once; j_call: TRBJ1-2
cdr3_nt: TGTGCCAGCAGCCCAGGGGGAGGTAGACACTCCTACAATGAGCAGTTCTTC; cdr3_aa: CASSPGGGRHSYNEQFF; d_call: .; v_call: TRBV7-8; clone_size: .; j_call: TRBJ2-1
cdr3_nt: TGCAGCGTTGAAGATTGGGTAGCGGGAAAAGAGACCCAGTACTTC; cdr3_aa: CSVEDWVAGKETQYF; d_call: TRBD2; v_call: TRBV29-1; clone_size: .; j_call: TRBJ2-5
cdr3_nt: TGTGCCAGCAGCTCGGGACAGGGCGTCACTGAAGCTTTCTTT; cdr3_aa: CASSSGQGVTEAFF; d_call: TRBD1; v_call: TRBV7-3; clone_size: .; j_call: TRBJ1-1
cdr3_nt: TGCGCCAGCAGCCAAGTCGGGGGGTCGTCCGGGGAGCTGTTTTTT; cdr3_aa: CASSQVGGSSGELFF; d_call: TRBD2; v_call: TRBV4-1; clone_size: .; j_call: TRBJ2-2
cdr3_nt: TGTGCCAGCAGTTACTACGGCCCGAATATCCAGTACTTC; cdr3_aa: CASSYYGPNIQYF; d_call: .; v_call: TRBV6-5; clone_size: .; j_call: TRBJ2-5
cdr3_nt: TGTGCCGCCGGGACAGGGTCGAGGGAGCAGTACTTC; cdr3_aa: CAAGTGSREQYF; d_call: TRBD1; v_call: TRBV6-6; clone_size: .; j_call: TRBJ2-7
cdr3_nt: TGTGCCAGCAGCTTAGGGGGACAGGTATCAGATACGCAGTATTTT; cdr3_aa: CASSLGGQVSDTQYF; d_call: TRBD1; v_call: TRBV7-9; clone_size: .; j_call: TRBJ2-3